Below are 17 T cell receptor beta chains sequenced from a single sample in a study of T cell changes during pregnancy in multiple sclerosis (dated by TCRdb to between 2018 and 2021). Receptor amplification or capture employed the immunoSEQ multiplex PCR assay. TCRdb provides this immuneACCESS table in a form limited to in-frame rearrangements. Some clones are lacking; in checked studies, under half of them reflect an unresolved V gene, and why the rest are absent is not known. The sample records approximately 41,000 clones, roughly 89% of which are singletons. In total, the top ten clones hold roughly 1.1% of the sample. The sample here was CD4+ T cells from peripheral blood mononuclear cells, taken in the first trimester of pregnancy. The source of these receptors is a female donor with multiple sclerosis, enrolled in a pregnancy study.

The table lists this clone with a count of one. The CDR3 region is CASSPDRGYEKLFF. CDR3 in DNA: TGTGCCAGTAGTCCCGACAGGGGGTACGAAAAACTGTTTTTT. This sequence joins TRBV19 and TRBJ1-4; 9 bases align to TRBD1. Germline V lookup: CDR1 LNHDA, CDR2 SQIVND (reference sequence). Unmatched junction bases numbered 6, after V lost 5 bases and J lost 8 bases. This CDR3 region has 14 residues.

This rearrangement joins TRBV27 to TRBJ1-3; D is perhaps TRBD1 (5 bases). The CDR3 consists of 14 residues. Trimming removed 4 bases from V and 0 bases from J, with 7 bases in between. CDR1 is MNHEY, CDR2 SMNVEV, per germline (reference sequence). The CDR3 nucleotides read TGTGCCAGCAGTTCGGGGGGCTCTGGAAACACCATATATTTT. This translates into CASSSGGSGNTIYF.

The CDR3 nucleotides are TGTGCCAGTAACCAGGGAGTAGCGGGAGGGGGCAATGAGCAGTTCTTC. This sequence encodes CASNQGVAGGGNEQFF. The gene calls are TRBV19 and TRBJ2-1; 11 bases map to TRBD2. V gave up 7 bases and J gave up 6 bases; unmatched junction bases: 11. Germline CDR1 reads LNHDA; CDR2 reads SQIVND (reference sequence). The length of the CDR3 is 16 residues.

The rearrangement links TRBV6-1 to TRBJ2-3; D is perhaps TRBD1 (6 bases). CDR1 and CDR2 (germline): MNHNS, SASEGT. V lost 4 bases to trimming and J lost 1 base, with 12 bases between them. The CDR3 spans 15 residues. The CDR3 nucleotides read TGTGCCAGCAGTGGACTGACAGGCGGCACAGATACGCAGTATTTT. Its translation is CASSGLTGGTDTQYF.

The V call is TRBV2, the J call TRBJ1-1, with D unclear. Germline V CDR1 and CDR2: SNHLY, FYNNEI. There are 14 residues in the CDR3. Trimming left V 7 bases short and J 5 bases short, with 17 bases between. This CDR3 is CASILFRAGTEAFF. CDR3 nucleotide sequence: TGTGCCAGCATCCTGTTTCGGGCGGGGACTGAAGCTTTCTTT. Combining the CDR3 with reference TRBV2 and TRBJ1-1 gives the whole variable domain EPEVTQTPSHQVTQMGQEVILRCVPISNHLYFYWYRQILGQKVEFLVSFYNNEISEKSEIFDDQFSVERPDGSNFTLKIRSTKLEDSAMYFCASILFRAGTEAFFGQGTRLTVV.

This sequence joins TRBV7-9 and TRBJ2-1, with D possibly matching TRBD1 (7 bases). CDR3 length equals 14 residues. Germline CDR1 and CDR2: SEHNR and FQNEAQ (reference sequence). V was shortened by 5 bases and J by 7 bases, with 15 bases between the two germline ends. In nucleotides, the CDR3 is TGTGCCAGCAGCGCCAGGACAGGAGGGAATGAGCAGTTCTTC. Translating gives CASSARTGGNEQFF.

This chain uses TRBV2 with TRBJ1-1; 7 bases fit TRBD1. Germline V CDR1 and CDR2: SNHLY, FYNNEI. V lost 8 bases, J lost 0 bases, and 9 bases stayed unmatched. This CDR3 has 15 amino acids. This CDR3 reads CASANRDSVNTEAFF. CDR3 sequence (DNA): TGTGCCAGCGCTAACAGGGACAGCGTGAACACTGAAGCTTTCTTT.

The chain employs TRBV28 and TRBJ1-2; D is unclear. V was clipped by 6 bases and J by 3 bases, with 11 bases between them. The CDR3 loop spans 13 amino acids. Germline assignment: CDR1 MDHEN and CDR2 SYDVKM. DNA for the CDR3: TGTGCCAGCAGAAGTGGAGGAGACTATGGCTACACCTTC. Translation gives CASRSGGDYGYTF.

This clone was observed once. The chain uses TRBV18 and TRBJ2-1; D not certain. V was trimmed by 7 bases and J by 0 bases, leaving 10 bases between them. The CDR3 spans 14 residues. In germline, CDR1 is KGHSH, CDR2 LQKENI. Here the CDR3 DNA reads TGTGCCAGCTGTCAACGGAGCTCCTACAATGAGCAGTTCTTC. Translated, it gives CASCQRSSYNEQFF. The whole variable domain, remainder taken from reference TRBV18 and TRBJ2-1, is NAGVMQNPRHLVRRRGQEARLRCSPMKGHSHVYWYRQLPEEGLKFMVYLQKENIIDESGMPKERFSAEFPKEGPSILRIQQVVRGDSAAYFCASCQRSSYNEQFFGPGTRLTVL.

This clone was observed once. This chain uses TRBV6-1 with TRBJ2-1; 9 bases align to TRBD1. The CDR3 length is 15 residues. V lost 6 bases, J lost 8 bases, and 11 bases stayed unmatched. Germline CDR1 and CDR2: MNHNS and SASEGT. The chain's CDR3 is CASRDLGQGWDEQFF. Written as DNA, the CDR3 is TGTGCCAGCAGGGACCTGGGACAGGGATGGGATGAGCAGTTCTTC.

The chain couples TRBV30 to TRBJ1-4, with 9 bases identical to TRBD1. Germline loops: CDR1 GTSNPN, CDR2 SVGIG (reference sequence). V gave up 3 bases and J gave up 5 bases; unmatched junction bases: 4. CDR3 size: 14 residues. The CDR3: CAWRGGQGNEKLFF. CDR3 bases: TGTGCCTGGAGAGGGGGACAGGGAAATGAAAAACTGTTTTTT.

The chain couples TRBV10-1 to TRBJ1-3, with 7 bases that match TRBD1. Germline V gene lookup returns CDR1 WNHNN and CDR2 SYGVQD (reference sequence). V dropped 7 bases and J dropped 3; count of bases not matched to a gene: 9. This CDR3 has 15 residues. CDR3 nucleotide sequence: TGCGCCAGCACCGGGGACAGCCAATTTGGAAACACCATATATTTT. This encodes CASTGDSQFGNTIYF.

The CDR3 nucleotides are TGTGCCAGCAGCCCGATCTGGACAGCCTCAAGGCATGGCTACACCTTC. It specifies CASSPIWTASRHGYTF. The chain combines TRBV28 with TRBJ1-2, with a weak D call TRBD1 (6 bases). Germline values: CDR1 MDHEN, CDR2 SYDVKM. V gave up 6 bases and J gave up 6 bases, with 23 bases separating them. There are 16 residues in the CDR3.

The rearrangement links TRBV10-3 to TRBJ1-1; TRBD1 matches at 8 bases. This CDR3 region has 14 residues. Unmatched junction bases numbered 10, after V lost 2 bases and J lost 11 bases. Germline-derived CDR1 and CDR2 are ENHRY and SYGVKD. Here the CDR3 DNA reads TGTGCCATCAGTGAGACAGGGGGAGAGAGTTTGGCTTTCTTT. It encodes CAISETGGESLAFF.

This sequence joins TRBV15 and TRBJ1-4; 12 nucleotides line up with TRBD1. The V gene's germline CDR1 is LNHNV and CDR2 YYDKDF (reference sequence). The CDR3 covers 16 residues. Unmatched junction bases numbered 9, after V lost 5 bases and J lost 8 bases. The CDR3 region is CATSRGQGARSEKLFF. The CDR3, as DNA: TGTGCCACCAGCCGGGGACAGGGGGCTCGTTCGGAAAAACTGTTTTTT.

The chain links TRBV7-9 to TRBJ2-3; no reliable D call. CDR3 length: 13 amino acids. CDR1 is SEHNR and CDR2 is FQNEAQ in the germline V gene (reference sequence). Trimming cost V 5 bases and J 4 bases, with 10 bases left between them. The CDR3 spells CASSPAASDTQYF. DNA of the CDR3: TGTGCCAGCAGCCCCGCCGCGTCAGATACGCAGTATTTT.

The chain links TRBV25-1 to TRBJ2-2; TRBD1 might be the D (5 bases). Germline V gives CDR1 MGHDK, CDR2 SYGVNS. V lost 1 base to trimming and J lost 3 bases, with 12 bases between them. The CDR3 is 16 amino acids. CDR3 nucleotides: TGTGCCAGCAGTGAATCCGGCAGGGTGTACACCGGGGAGCTGTTTTTT. Its translation is CASSESGRVYTGELFF.